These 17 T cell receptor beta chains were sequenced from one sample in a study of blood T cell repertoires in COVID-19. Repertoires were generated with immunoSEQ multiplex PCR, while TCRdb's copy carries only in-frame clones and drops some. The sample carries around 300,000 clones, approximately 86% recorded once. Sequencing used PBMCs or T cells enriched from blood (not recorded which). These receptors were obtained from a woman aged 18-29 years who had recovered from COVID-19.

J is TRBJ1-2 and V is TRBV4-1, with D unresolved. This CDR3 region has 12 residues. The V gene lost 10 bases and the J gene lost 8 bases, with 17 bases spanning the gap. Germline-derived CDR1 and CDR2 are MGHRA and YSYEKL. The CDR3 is CATQFRLGGYTF. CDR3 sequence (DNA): TGCGCCACCCAATTCAGGCTGGGCGGCTACACCTTC.

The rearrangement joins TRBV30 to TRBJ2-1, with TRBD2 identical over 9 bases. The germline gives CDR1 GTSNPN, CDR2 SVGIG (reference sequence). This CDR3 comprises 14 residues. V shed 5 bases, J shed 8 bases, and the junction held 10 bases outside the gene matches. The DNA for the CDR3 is TGTGCCTGGGGGAGACTAGCGGTGGGCGATGAGCAGTTCTTC. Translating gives CAWGRLAVGDEQFF.

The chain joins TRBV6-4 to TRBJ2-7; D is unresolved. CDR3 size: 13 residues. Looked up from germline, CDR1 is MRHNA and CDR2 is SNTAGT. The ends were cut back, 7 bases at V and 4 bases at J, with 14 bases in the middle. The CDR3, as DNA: TGTGCCAGCATTGGAGCAAGAGGATACGAGCAGTACTTC. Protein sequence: CASIGARGYEQYF.

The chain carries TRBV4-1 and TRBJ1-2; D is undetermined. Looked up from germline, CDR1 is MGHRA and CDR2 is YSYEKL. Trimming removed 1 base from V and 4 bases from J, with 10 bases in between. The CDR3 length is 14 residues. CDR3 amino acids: CASSQVENLYGYTF. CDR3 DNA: TGCGCCAGCAGCCAAGTCGAGAACCTCTATGGCTACACCTTC.

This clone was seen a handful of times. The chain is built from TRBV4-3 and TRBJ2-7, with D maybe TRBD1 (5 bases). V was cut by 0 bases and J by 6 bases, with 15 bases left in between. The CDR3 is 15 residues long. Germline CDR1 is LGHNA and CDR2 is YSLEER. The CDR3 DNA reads TGCGCCAGCAGCCAAGATTTCGACAGAATAACCGAGCAGTACTTC. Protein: CASSQDFDRITEQYF.

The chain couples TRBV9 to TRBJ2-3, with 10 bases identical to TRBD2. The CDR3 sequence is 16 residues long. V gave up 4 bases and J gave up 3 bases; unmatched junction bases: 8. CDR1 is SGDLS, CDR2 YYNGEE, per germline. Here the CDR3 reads CASSSSGGGLTDTQYF. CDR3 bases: TGTGCCAGCAGCTCAAGCGGGGGGGGACTTACAGATACGCAGTATTTT. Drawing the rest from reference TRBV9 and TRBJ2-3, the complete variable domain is DSGVTQTPKHLITATGQRVTLRCSPRSGDLSVYWYQQSLDQGLQFLIQYYNGEERAKGNILERFSAQQFPDLHSELNLSSLELGDSALYFCASSSSGGGLTDTQYFGPGTRLTVL.

CDR3 amino acids: CASSLAPGNEQYF. DNA of the CDR3: TGTGCCAGCAGTTTAGCGCCAGGGAACGAGCAGTACTTC. The chain uses TRBV12-3 or TRBV12-4 and TRBJ2-7, with D maybe TRBD1 (5 bases). The CDR3 has 13 amino acids. V lost 0 bases and J lost 5, with 8 bases in between.

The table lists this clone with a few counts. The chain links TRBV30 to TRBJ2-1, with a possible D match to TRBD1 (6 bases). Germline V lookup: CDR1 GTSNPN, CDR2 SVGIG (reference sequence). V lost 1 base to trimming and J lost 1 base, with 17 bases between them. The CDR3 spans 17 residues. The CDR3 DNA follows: TGTGCCTGGAGTGGAAACACAAGGACAGTTTCCTACAATGAGCAGTTCTTC. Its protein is CAWSGNTRTVSYNEQFF.

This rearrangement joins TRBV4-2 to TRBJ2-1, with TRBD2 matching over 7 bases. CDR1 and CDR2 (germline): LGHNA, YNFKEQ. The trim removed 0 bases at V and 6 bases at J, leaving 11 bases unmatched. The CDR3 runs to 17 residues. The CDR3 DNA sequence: TGTGCCAGCAGCCAAGATTTCCGGGGGGAGGGCCGCAATGAGCAGTTCTTC. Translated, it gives CASSQDFRGEGRNEQFF.

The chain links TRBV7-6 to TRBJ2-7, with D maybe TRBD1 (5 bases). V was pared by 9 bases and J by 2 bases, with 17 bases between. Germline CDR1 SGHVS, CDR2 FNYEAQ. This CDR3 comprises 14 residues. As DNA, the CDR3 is TGTGCCAGTGCGGCAGGGTATGTGGCCTACGAGCAGTACTTC. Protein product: CASAAGYVAYEQYF.

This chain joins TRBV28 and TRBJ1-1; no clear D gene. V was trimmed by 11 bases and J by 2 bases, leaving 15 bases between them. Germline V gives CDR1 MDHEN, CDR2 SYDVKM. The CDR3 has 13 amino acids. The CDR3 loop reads CALRTYTNTEAFF. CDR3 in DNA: TGTGCCCTTCGTACGTATACTAACACTGAAGCTTTCTTT. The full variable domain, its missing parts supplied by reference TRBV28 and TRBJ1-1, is DVKVTQSSRYLVKRTGEKVFLECVQDMDHENMFWYRQDPGLGLRLIYFSYDVKMKEKGDIPEGYSVSREKKERFSLILESASTNQTSMYLCALRTYTNTEAFFGQGTRLTVV.

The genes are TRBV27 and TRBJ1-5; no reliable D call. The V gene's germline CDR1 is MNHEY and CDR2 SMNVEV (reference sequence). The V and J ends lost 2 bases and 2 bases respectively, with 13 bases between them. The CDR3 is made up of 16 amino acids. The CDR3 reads CASSLGGGMGNQPQHF. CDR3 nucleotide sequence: TGTGCCAGCAGTTTAGGCGGCGGGATGGGCAATCAGCCCCAGCATTTT.

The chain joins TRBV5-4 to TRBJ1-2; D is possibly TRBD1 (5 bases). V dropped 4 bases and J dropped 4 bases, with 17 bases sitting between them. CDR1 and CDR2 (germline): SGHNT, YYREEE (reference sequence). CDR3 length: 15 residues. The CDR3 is CASSTDVRASYGYTF. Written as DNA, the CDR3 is TGTGCCAGCAGCACTGACGTCAGGGCTTCCTATGGCTACACCTTC.

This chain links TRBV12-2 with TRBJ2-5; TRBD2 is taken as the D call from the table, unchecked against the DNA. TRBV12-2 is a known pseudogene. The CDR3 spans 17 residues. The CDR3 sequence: CASRSLRGGPPGETQYF. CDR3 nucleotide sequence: TGTGCAAGTCGCTCCCTTCGGGGAGGCCCCCCCGGAGAGACCCAGTACTTC.

CDR3 residues: CASNTAGGWGMNTEAFF. CDR3 nucleotides: TGTGCCAGCAACACCGCGGGGGGATGGGGAATGAACACTGAAGCTTTCTTT. V usage is TRBV27 and J usage is TRBJ1-1; D is perhaps TRBD1 (5 bases). V shed 7 bases and J shed 0 bases, with 21 bases lying between them. In germline, CDR1 is MNHEY, CDR2 SMNVEV (reference sequence). The CDR3 is 17 residues long.

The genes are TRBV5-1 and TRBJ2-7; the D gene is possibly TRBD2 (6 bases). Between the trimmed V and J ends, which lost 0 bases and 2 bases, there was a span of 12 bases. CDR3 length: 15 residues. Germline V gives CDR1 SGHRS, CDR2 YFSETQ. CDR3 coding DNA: TGCGCCAGCAGCTTGGAACTAGCAGAGCCCTACGAGCAGTACTTC. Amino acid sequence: CASSLELAEPYEQYF. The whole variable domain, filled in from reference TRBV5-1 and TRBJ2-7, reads KAGVTQTPRYLIKTRGQQVTLSCSPISGHRSVSWYQQTPGQGLQFLFEYFSETQRNKGNFPGRFSGRQFSNSRSEMNVSTLELGDSALYLCASSLELAEPYEQYFGPGTRLTVT.

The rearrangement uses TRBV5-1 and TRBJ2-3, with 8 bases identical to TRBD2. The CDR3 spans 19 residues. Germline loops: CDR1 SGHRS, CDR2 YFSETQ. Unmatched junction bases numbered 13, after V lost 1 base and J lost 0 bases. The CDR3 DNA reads TGCGCCAGCAGCTTGACGGGGGGGACACGCGGAACTAGCACAGATACGCAGTATTTT. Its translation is CASSLTGGTRGTSTDTQYF.